The rows below give T cell receptor beta chains drawn from one sample of a study of cytomegalovirus exposure and HLA in healthy donors. The data were produced by immunoSEQ multiplex PCR, yet TCRdb's version contains in-frame clones alone and is incomplete. The sample carries 110,000 or so clones, approximately 80% recorded once. Material: PBMCs. The receptors originated from a man aged 45-60 years in good health and CMV-seropositive. Both conserved end residues are part of each CDR3. D genes are given only for firm matches. Some rows mark clone size as missing; the rest say once, few, many or name a class of expanded clone.

clone_size j_call d_call v_call cdr3_nt cdr3_aa
once TRBJ2-7 - TRBV5-6 TGTGCCAGCAGCCGCTGGGGGGCAGGGGGAAGATTCGAGCAGTACTTC CASSRWGAGGRFEQYF
few TRBJ1-1 - TRBV19 TGTGCCAGCGAGACATCTCGAGACCCAAAGGCTTTCTTT CASETSRDPKAFF
- TRBJ2-7 TRBD1 TRBV5-1 TGCGCCAGCAGCGCGACAGGGACCCTCTCCTACGAGCAGTACTTC CASSATGTLSYEQYF
- TRBJ2-2 - TRBV12-2 TGTGCAAGTCGCTTAGAGGCCCTGGACTACACCGGGGAGCTGTTTTTT CASRLEALDYTGELFF
- TRBJ2-7 - TRBV18 TGTGCCAGCTCACCTCTCGGGACAACCGAGCAGTACTTC CASSPLGTTEQYF
- TRBJ1-2 - TRBV5-1 TGCGCCAGCAGCTTCGCCGGGGGAGGGAGAGGCTACACCTTC CASSFAGGGRGYTF
- TRBJ2-1 TRBD2 TRBV5-1 TGCGCCAGCGGAGGGCTGGGACTAGCGGGAGGGGGCAATGAGCAGTTCTTC CASGGLGLAGGGNEQFF
- TRBJ2-7 TRBD1 TRBV15 TGTGCCACCAGCAGAGAAACGGACAGGGGGCGCGAGCAGTACTTC CATSRETDRGREQYF
- TRBJ1-6 - TRBV9 TGTGCCAGCAGCGCCGTAGCCGGGTATAATTCACCCCTCCACTTT CASSAVAGYNSPLHF
- TRBJ2-7 - TRBV30 TGTGCCTGGAGTCCCCAAGAGGAGCAGTACTTC CAWSPQEEQYF
- TRBJ2-2 - TRBV4-2 TGTGCCAGCAGCCAATCAGCCGGGGAGCTGTTTTTT CASSQSAGELFF
- TRBJ1-1 - TRBV5-1 TGCGCCAGCAGCGCGGACAACTTTGGGTTCGCTGAAGCTTTCTTT CASSADNFGFAEAFF
- TRBJ2-3 TRBD2 TRBV10-3 TGTGCCATCAGAACTAGCGGGGGGGCGGCAGATACGCAGTATTTT CAIRTSGGAADTQYF
once TRBJ1-1 - TRBV7-2 TGTGCCAGCAGCTTAGAACAGGCGCTCACTGAAGCTTTCTTT CASSLEQALTEAFF
- TRBJ2-7 TRBD2 TRBV7-9 TGTGCCAGCACCTCCGAGCGGGGGTATCCCTACGAGCAGTACTTC CASTSERGYPYEQYF
- TRBJ2-2 TRBD2 TRBV2 TGTGCCAGCAGTGGAAAAAGCGGGGCGAACACCGGGGAGCTGTTTTTT CASSGKSGANTGELFF
- TRBJ2-3 TRBD1 TRBV7-9 TGTGCCAGCCGACCGGGACAGGACACAGATACGCAGTATTTT CASRPGQDTDTQYF
- TRBJ2-2 TRBD2 TRBV7-9 TGTGCCAGCAGCCCCGGACTAGCGTTAACCGGGGAGCTGTTTTTT CASSPGLALTGELFF
few TRBJ1-2 - TRBV2 TGTGCCAGCAGTGCTGGGGCCTTATACGGGGGCTACACCTTC CASSAGALYGGYTF
few TRBJ2-1 TRBD2 TRBV19 TGTGCCAGTAGTATAGAAAAGCGGGGGGGCTTCAATGAGCAGTTCTTC CASSIEKRGGFNEQFF
- TRBJ2-7 - TRBV7-8 TGTGCCAGCAGTTCGGACAGACCCTACGAGCAGTACTTC CASSSDRPYEQYF
- TRBJ2-3 TRBD2 TRBV19 TGTGCCAGTAGGACTAGCGGGACAGATACGCAGTATTTT CASRTSGTDTQYF
- TRBJ1-2 - TRBV5-6 TGTGCCAGCAGCCGTCGGGAATCTGGTTCCTATGGCTACACCTTC CASSRRESGSYGYTF
once TRBJ1-1 - TRBV6-5 TGTGCCAGCAGTCAAGAGCGGACAGAGAACACTGAAGCTTTCTTT CASSQERTENTEAFF
- TRBJ1-2 - TRBV7-9 TGTGCCAGCAGCGGGGGAGGCCGGGGGAACTATGGCTACACCTTC CASSGGGRGNYGYTF
- TRBJ2-5 - TRBV15 TGTGCCACCAGCAGAGTTGAGGGGGGGGAGACCCAGTACTTC CATSRVEGGETQYF
- TRBJ2-7 - TRBV7-2 TGTGCCAGCAGCTTAGGGCATAGCGTATCCTACGAGCAGTACTTC CASSLGHSVSYEQYF
once TRBJ1-2 TRBD1 TRBV28 TGTGCCAGCAGATCCTCCGGGACAGACTCCTATGGCTACACCTTC CASRSSGTDSYGYTF
- TRBJ2-7 TRBD2 TRBV18 TGTGCCAGCTCAACGAGCGGGGGGACTTACGAGCAGTACTTC CASSTSGGTYEQYF
- TRBJ2-1 TRBD2 TRBV7-9 TGTGCCAGCAGCCTCTATAGCGGGAGATCCAGCGATGAGCAGTTCTTC CASSLYSGRSSDEQFF
- TRBJ2-3 TRBD2 TRBV6-6 TGTGCCAGCAGCCAGACTAGCGGGGGCACAGATACGCAGTATTTT CASSQTSGGTDTQYF
- TRBJ2-5 TRBD1 TRBV5-1 TGCGCCAGCAGCTTGGCTTCAGGGGGTATCGAGACCCAGTACTTC CASSLASGGIETQYF
- TRBJ1-4 TRBD1 TRBV19 TGTGCCAGTAGTACGACAGGGATGAATGAAAAACTGTTTTTT CASSTTGMNEKLFF
once TRBJ2-7 - TRBV29-1 TGCAGCTTCCGGCCTACAGGTACCGGGGGAGAGCAGTACTTC CSFRPTGTGGEQYF
- TRBJ2-7 TRBD1 TRBV19 TGTGCCAGTAGTCTCGAACAGGGGTCCGGCCACGAGCAGTACTTC CASSLEQGSGHEQYF
- TRBJ1-1 - TRBV5-1 TGCGCCAGCAGCTTGGAAGGAAGAGGGAGGGCCACTGAAGCTTTCTTT CASSLEGRGRATEAFF
- TRBJ2-3 - TRBV5-1 TGCGCCAGCAGCCCCCAGCCGGCGGGAGATACGCAGTATTTT CASSPQPAGDTQYF
once TRBJ2-6 - TRBV5-1 TGCGCCAGCAGCGCAACAGGGCCCGGGGCCAACGTCCTGACTTTC CASSATGPGANVLTF
- TRBJ1-2 TRBD1 TRBV28 TGTGCCAGTAGATCCGGAGAGGGGGCTATCTATGGCTACACCTTC CASRSGEGAIYGYTF
few TRBJ1-1 TRBD1 TRBV6-5 TGTGCCAGCAGTTACTCGGGGGGCAGGGGGGCCACTGAAGCTTTCTTT CASSYSGGRGATEAFF
- TRBJ2-2 TRBD1 TRBV25-1 TGTGCCAGCAGCTTGACAGGGGCGGTCACCGGGGAGCTGTTTTTT CASSLTGAVTGELFF
- TRBJ2-3 TRBD1 TRBV15 TGTGCCACCAGCGCACCCAGGGGGCTGGGCACAGATACGCAGTATTTT CATSAPRGLGTDTQYF
few TRBJ1-1 - TRBV29-1 TGCAGCGCATTCTACAGATCCCCGAACACTGAAGCTTTCTTT CSAFYRSPNTEAFF
few TRBJ2-1 - TRBV25-1 TGTGCCAGCAGTCCCCGACAGGTCCTACCTGGGAATGAGCAGTTCTTC CASSPRQVLPGNEQFF
few TRBJ1-1 - TRBV4-1 TGCGCCAGCAGCCCCGGGTGGTTCTCCGTGAACACTGAAGCTTTCTTT CASSPGWFSVNTEAFF
- TRBJ2-6 TRBD1 TRBV7-2 TGTGCCAGCAGCCCAAGAAAACAGGGGAGCTCTGGGGCCAACGTCCTGACTTTC CASSPRKQGSSGANVLTF
- TRBJ2-2 - TRBV13 TGTGCCAGCAGCCCCCGATGGACAGTGACCGGGGAGCTGTTTTTT CASSPRWTVTGELFF
- TRBJ1-5 TRBD1 TRBV27 TGTGCCAGCAGTTTTGGGACAGATAGCAATCAGCCCCAGCATTTT CASSFGTDSNQPQHF
- TRBJ2-3 - TRBV6-5 TGTGCCAGCAGCCGGGGGGCCGGAGGGGATACGCAGTATTTT CASSRGAGGDTQYF
- TRBJ2-7 - TRBV30 TGTGCCTGGAGTGTATTTGGGCAGGGGAGCTCCTACGAGCAGTACTTC CAWSVFGQGSSYEQYF
once TRBJ1-5 TRBD1 TRBV6-6 TGTGCCAGCAGTCCCGGACAGGGGGGACATCAGCCCCAGCATTTT CASSPGQGGHQPQHF
- TRBJ1-2 TRBD1 TRBV2 TGTGCCAGCAGTGAAGAAGGACAGGGAAACTATGGCTACACCTTC CASSEEGQGNYGYTF
- TRBJ1-1 TRBD1 TRBV19 TGTGCCAGTAGTAATGACAGGGGGCCCACTGAAGCTTTCTTT CASSNDRGPTEAFF
- TRBJ1-1 - TRBV6-5 TGTGCCAGCAGTTACGATCAGGGGAAGGCTGAAGCTTTCTTT CASSYDQGKAEAFF
- TRBJ2-7 TRBD2 TRBV5-1 TGCGCCAGCAGCTTTAGTACCGGACTAGCGGGAACCTACGAGCAGTACTTC CASSFSTGLAGTYEQYF